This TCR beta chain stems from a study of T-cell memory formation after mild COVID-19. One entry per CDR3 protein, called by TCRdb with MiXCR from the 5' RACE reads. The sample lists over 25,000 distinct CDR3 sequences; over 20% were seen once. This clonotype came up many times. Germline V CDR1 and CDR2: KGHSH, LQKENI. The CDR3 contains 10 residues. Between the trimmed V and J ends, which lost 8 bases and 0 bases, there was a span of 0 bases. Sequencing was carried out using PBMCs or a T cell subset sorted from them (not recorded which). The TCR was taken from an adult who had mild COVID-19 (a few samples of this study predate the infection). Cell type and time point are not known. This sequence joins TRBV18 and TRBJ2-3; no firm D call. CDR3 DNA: TGTGCCAGCAGCACAGATACGCAGTATTTT. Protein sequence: CASSTDTQYF.